These 6 T cell receptor beta chains share one sample of origin, sequenced in a study of control samples from healthy donors and cancer patients. TCRdb keeps only in-frame clones here, not all; method: immunoSEQ multiplex PCR. Of tens of thousands of clones in the sample, roughly 95% were seen once. Sequenced sample: blood. These receptors came from a woman aged 18-29 years in good health.

The chain has TRBV10-2 and TRBJ1-5; D unclear. The CDR3 is made up of 16 amino acids. Looked up from germline, CDR1 is WSHSY and CDR2 is SAAADI. Trimming shortened V by 6 bases and J by 8 bases, and 23 bases separated the two germline ends. The CDR3 reads CASRGLETPLIEPQHF. The CDR3 nucleotides read TGCGCCAGCAGGGGTTTAGAGACACCACTTATCGAGCCCCAGCATTTT.

The chain is built from TRBV7-8 and TRBJ1-5; D unresolved. Germline V gene lookup returns CDR1 SGHVS and CDR2 FQNEAQ. Between the trimmed V and J ends, which lost 2 bases and 0 bases, there was a span of 11 bases. This CDR3 comprises 16 residues. CDR3 loop: CASSLYDPFSNQPQHF. CDR3 DNA sequence: TGTGCCAGCAGCTTATACGACCCTTTTAGCAATCAGCCCCAGCATTTT.

The chain links TRBV18 to TRBJ1-6; no clear D. The CDR3 has 18 residues. The germline V gene has CDR1 KGHSH and CDR2 LQKENI. Trimming cost V 1 base and J 0 bases, with 13 bases left between them. The CDR3 sequence is CASSPLEWASSYNSPLHF. Written as DNA, the CDR3 is TGTGCCAGCTCACCACTTGAGTGGGCAAGCTCCTATAATTCACCCCTCCACTTT.

This sequence joins TRBV4-1 and TRBJ1-2, with TRBD1 matching 7 bases. Germline V gives CDR1 MGHRA, CDR2 YSYEKL. The CDR3 extends over 15 amino acids. The V gene end was trimmed by 2 bases and the J gene end by 2 bases; junction bases not matched to a gene: 5. In DNA form, the CDR3 reads TGCGCCAGCAGCCAACCCGGGACAGCCAACTATGGCTACACCTTC. This translates into CASSQPGTANYGYTF.

The rearrangement joins TRBV11-2 to TRBJ1-2, with a weak D call TRBD1 (6 bases). Trimming left V 0 bases short and J 5 bases short, with 13 bases between. CDR3 size: 15 residues. Germline V gene sequence: CDR1 SGHAT, CDR2 FQNNGV. The chain's CDR3 is CASSLDFTGNYGYTF. Written as DNA, the CDR3 is TGTGCCAGCAGCTTAGATTTTACAGGGAATTATGGCTACACCTTC.

The chain is built from TRBV5-6 and TRBJ1-5; possible D gene TRBD1, 5 bases. CDR1 and CDR2 (germline): SGHDT, YYEEEE. There are 15 residues in the CDR3. The V and J ends lost 0 bases and 4 bases respectively, with 11 bases between them. This chain's CDR3 is CASSLGLTANQPQHF. The CDR3 DNA is TGTGCCAGCAGCTTGGGCCTGACAGCAAATCAGCCCCAGCATTTT. Supplemented by reference TRBV5-6 and TRBJ1-5, the full variable domain reads DAGVTQSPTHLIKTRGQQVTLRCSPKSGHDTVSWYQQALGQGPQFIFQYYEEEERQRGNFPDRFSGHQFPNYSSELNVNALLLGDSALYLCASSLGLTANQPQHFGDGTRLSIL.